The 14 T cell receptor beta chains given below trace back to one sample, sequenced in a study of regulatory T cells in long-lasting Graves disease (dated by TCRdb to the early 2020s). Read against the paper, the sample's time point label means: newly diagnosed GD, antithyroid drugs for less than 3 months. For both TCR sequencing and RNA sequencing, RNA was extracted from PBMCs using TRIzol. The library was built by means of multiplex PCR. Sequencing instrument: Illumina HiSeq 4000. CDR3 regions were amplified by Arm-PCR with iRepertoire HTBI primers to construct TCR beta libraries. TCRdb trimmed the raw reads at Q25, called clones with MiXCR and kept productive beta chains. Every distinct CDR3 protein forms one entry, paired with its most common genes and DNA. This sample holds hundreds of thousands of distinct CDR3 sequences; 15% to 20% were observed only once. The ten largest clones add up to around 25% of the sample.

The same data also contributed to another study, on T cells in Graves' hyperthyroidism and ophthalmopathy.

Here the sequenced sample was peripheral blood mononuclear cells (PBMCs), taken at new diagnosis, from a patient treated with antithyroid drugs. Receptor source: a middle-aged woman with Graves disease. Donor details come from another sample of the same person, matched by shared clones.

The V gene is TRBV19, the J gene TRBJ2-1; D remains unclear. The CDR3 length is 15 residues. The V gene lost 3 bases and the J gene lost 8 bases, with 17 bases spanning the gap. Germline assignment: CDR1 LNHDA and CDR2 SQIVND (reference sequence). The CDR3 here is CASSMPPPEKHEQFF. DNA of the CDR3: TGTGCCAGTAGTATGCCCCCGCCGGAGAAGCATGAGCAGTTCTTC.

The table lists this clonotype with many counts. V is TRBV12-3 or TRBV12-4 and J is TRBJ2-5; 12 bases are shared with TRBD2. Trimming at V came to 5 bases and at J to 6 bases, leaving 4 bases not matched to a gene. The CDR3 runs to 14 residues. CDR3 amino acids: CASSPGLAGQTQYF. The DNA of the CDR3 is TGTGCCAGCAGTCCCGGACTAGCGGGGCAGACCCAGTACTTC.

This clonotype was observed a handful of times. This CDR3 reads CASSFRDYNEKLFF. The DNA of the CDR3 is TGTGCCAGCAGCTTTCGGGACTATAATGAAAAACTGTTTTTT. The genes are TRBV5-6 and TRBJ1-4, with D possibly TRBD1 on 5 matching bases. The CDR3 runs 14 residues. The V end lost 2 bases, the J end lost 4 bases, and 9 bases lay between the germline ends. In germline, CDR1 is SGHDT, CDR2 YYEEEE.

This clonotype was recorded many times. The J gene is TRBJ1-2, the V gene TRBV28; tentative D call: TRBD1 (5 bases). V gave up 4 bases and J gave up 3 bases, with 9 bases separating them. From germline, CDR1 is MDHEN and CDR2 SYDVKM. This CDR3 contains 13 residues. The CDR3 reads CASSSSGYYGYTF. In nucleotides, the CDR3 is TGTGCCAGCAGTTCATCAGGGTACTATGGCTACACCTTC.

This clonotype has a handful of counts. The chain has TRBV4-1 and TRBJ1-4; 10 positions match TRBD1. The V segment lost 0 bases and the J segment 7 bases; nucleotides outside the gene matches: 11. The germline gives CDR1 MGHRA, CDR2 YSYEKL. CDR3 length equals 18 residues. The CDR3: CASSQDAIYGTGAEKLFF. The CDR3 bases are TGCGCCAGCAGCCAAGATGCGATCTATGGGACAGGGGCTGAAAAACTGTTTTTT.

This clonotype has at least ten counts. The rearrangement links TRBV19 to TRBJ1-1; the D is unclear. CDR3 size: 13 residues. Trimming took 3 bases from V and 0 from J, leaving 5 bases between them. Germline CDR1 reads LNHDA; CDR2 reads SQIVND (reference sequence). This chain's CDR3 is CASSIAMNTEAFF. CDR3 in DNA: TGTGCCAGTAGTATCGCGATGAACACTGAAGCTTTCTTT.

This clonotype was seen at least ten times. The genes are TRBV3-1 and TRBJ1-5, with TRBD1 as a possible D gene (5 bases). The CDR3 sequence is 15 residues long. CDR1 is LGHDT, CDR2 YNNKEL, per germline (reference sequence). V was cut by 0 bases and J by 5 bases, with 11 bases left in between. CDR3 nucleotide sequence: TGTGCCAGCAGCCAAGAGTCTGGGGGTCATCAGCCCCAGCATTTT. Translation: CASSQESGGHQPQHF.

This clonotype was seen repeatedly, ten times or more. V is TRBV2 and J is TRBJ2-2, with D unclear. Trimming took off 1 base at V and 4 bases at J, with 4 bases between the two ends. CDR1 is SNHLY, CDR2 FYNNEI, per germline. The CDR3 is 13 amino acids. CDR3 DNA: TGTGCCAGCAGTGAAGAGGTCACCGGGGAGCTGTTTTTT. As protein: CASSEEVTGELFF.

There are a few counts of this clonotype. One end of the junction fails to match germline, which may point to a read error. The rearrangement uses TRBV6-9 and TRBJ2-3; D is undetermined. The CDR3 contains 15 residues. The V gene's germline CDR1 is MNHGY and CDR2 SVAAGI. This chain's CDR3 is CASSYSQSSTDTQYF. DNA of the CDR3: TGTGCCAGCAGTTACTCACAGTCGAGCACAGATACACAGTATTTT.

This clonotype has a count of ten or more. The genes are TRBV29-1 and TRBJ1-1, with 8 bases aligning to TRBD1. V gave up 3 bases and J gave up 4 bases; unmatched junction bases: 7. Germline V gene data show CDR1 as SQVTM and CDR2 as ANQGSEA. The CDR3 has 14 residues. CDR3 amino acids: CSVEPTGGGTEAFF. The CDR3 DNA sequence: TGCAGCGTTGAGCCTACAGGGGGAGGCACTGAAGCTTTCTTT.

This clonotype was picked up many times. The chain uses TRBV6-5 and TRBJ2-3; D assignment may be TRBD1 or TRBD2 (5 bases each). CDR1 MNHEY and CDR2 SVGAGI come from the germline V gene. Deletions cut 1 base from V and 2 bases from J, with 13 bases between. The CDR3 sequence is 16 residues long. CDR3 region: CASSYLFGAPTDTQYF. CDR3 DNA sequence: TGTGCCAGCAGTTACTTGTTCGGGGCGCCCACAGATACGCAGTATTTT.

As DNA, the CDR3 is TGCGCCAGCAGCGCCTGGGACAGGGATTTTAACTATGGCTACACCTTC. This sequence encodes CASSAWDRDFNYGYTF. The rearrangement uses TRBV5-1 and TRBJ1-2, with 9 positions matching TRBD1. The CDR3 runs to 16 residues. Germline lookup yields CDR1 SGHRS and CDR2 YFSETQ. V shed 4 bases and J 1 base; nucleotides not matched to a gene: 8.

The V and J genes are TRBV7-9 and TRBJ1-1; 10 bases map to TRBD1. The V gene's germline CDR1 is SEHNR and CDR2 FQNEAQ (reference sequence). The CDR3 extends over 16 amino acids. With 4 bases clipped from V and 3 bases from J, the junction kept 8 bases outside the gene matches. CDR3 coding DNA: TGTGCCAGCAGCTCCTTTCTTGGGACAGGGGACACTGAAGCTTTCTTT. Translated: CASSSFLGTGDTEAFF.

This rearrangement joins TRBV5-4 to TRBJ2-1, with 7 bases fitting TRBD2. The germline CDR1 and CDR2 sequences are SGHNT and YYREEE (reference sequence). This CDR3 is 12 amino acids long. The junction had 1 base not matched to a gene; V was cut back by 1 base and J by 9 bases. CDR3: CASSLTSAEQFF. CDR3 DNA sequence: TGTGCCAGCAGCTTGACTAGCGCTGAGCAGTTCTTC.